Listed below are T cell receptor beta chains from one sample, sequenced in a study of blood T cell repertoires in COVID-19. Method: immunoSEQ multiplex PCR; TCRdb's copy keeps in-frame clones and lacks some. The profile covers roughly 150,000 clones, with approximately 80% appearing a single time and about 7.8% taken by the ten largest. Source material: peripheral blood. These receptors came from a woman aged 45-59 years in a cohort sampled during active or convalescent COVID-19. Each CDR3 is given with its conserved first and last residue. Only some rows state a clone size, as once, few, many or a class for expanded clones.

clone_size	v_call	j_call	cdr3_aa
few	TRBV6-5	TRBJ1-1	CASSYSSKGGTEAFF
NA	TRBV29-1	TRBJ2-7	CSVGQGKASYEQYF
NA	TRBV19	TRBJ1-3	CASAQGAQFRNTIYF
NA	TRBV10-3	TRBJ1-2	CAISAGTGHLGDGYTF
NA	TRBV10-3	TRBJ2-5	CAISLTGRETQYF
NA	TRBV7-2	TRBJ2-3	CASSLLGQGTKYTQYF
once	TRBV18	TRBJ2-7	CASSPTGQSYEQYF
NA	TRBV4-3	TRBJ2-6	CASSRDRGSGANVLTF
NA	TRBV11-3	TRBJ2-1	CASSLSAGGYNEQFF
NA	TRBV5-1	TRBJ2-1	CASSRTGDRYNEQFF
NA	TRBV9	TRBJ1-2	CASSVISGGGDYGYTF
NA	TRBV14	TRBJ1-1	CASSQISTGPNTEAFF
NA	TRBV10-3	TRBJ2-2	CAISVRVETGELFF
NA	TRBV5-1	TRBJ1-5	CASSRGDLSNQPQHF
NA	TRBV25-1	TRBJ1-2	CASSWAANGYTF
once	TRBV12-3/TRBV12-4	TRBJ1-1	CASSPTYNTEAFF
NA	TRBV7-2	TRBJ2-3	CASSLVGGGSDTQYF
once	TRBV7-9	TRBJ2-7	CASSPWTGSYEQYF
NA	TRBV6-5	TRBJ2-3	CASSFTGTRRADTQYF
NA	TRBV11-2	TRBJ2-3	CASSLGQGNTDTQYF
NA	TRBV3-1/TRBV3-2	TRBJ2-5	CASRLNKGDQETQYF
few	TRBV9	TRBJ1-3	CASKSGTGAGNTIYF
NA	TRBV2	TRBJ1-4	CASSEWGRQKKLFF
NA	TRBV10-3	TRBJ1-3	CAISESTGGSGNTIYF
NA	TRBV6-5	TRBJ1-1	CASSFPGSRRNTEAFF
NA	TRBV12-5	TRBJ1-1	CASGLRGSGAEAFF
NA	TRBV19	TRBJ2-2	CASGTSQGTGELFF
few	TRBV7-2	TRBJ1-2	CASSSFVDNNYGYTF
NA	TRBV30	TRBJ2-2	CAWTRGGGELFF
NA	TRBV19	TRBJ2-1	CASSPLRVAGGREEQFF
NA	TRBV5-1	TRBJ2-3	CASSLATSGGAFSTDTQYF
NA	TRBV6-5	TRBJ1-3	CASNRRNTIYF
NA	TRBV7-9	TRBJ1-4	CASSFSETNEKLFF
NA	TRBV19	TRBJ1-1	CASSMEREGAEAFF
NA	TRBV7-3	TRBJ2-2	CASSSSSAGELFF
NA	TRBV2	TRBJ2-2	CASKSEALNTGELFF
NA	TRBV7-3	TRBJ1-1	CASSLQGDTEAFF
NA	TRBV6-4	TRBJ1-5	CASSDSTGRMPAQHF
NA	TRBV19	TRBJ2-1	CASSIPLREQFF
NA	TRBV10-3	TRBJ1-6	CAISEGGSNSPLHF
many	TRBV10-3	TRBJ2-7	CAISETGEVYEQYF
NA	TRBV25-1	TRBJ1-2	CASSESGFYGYTF
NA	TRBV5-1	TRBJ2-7	CASRTESYEQYF
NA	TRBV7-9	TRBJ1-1	CASSLASRGGQAFF
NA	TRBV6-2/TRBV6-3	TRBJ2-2	CASSLQGGGSTGELFF
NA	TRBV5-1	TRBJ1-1	CASSLGGTGNTEAFF